This T cell receptor beta chain derives from a study of blood T cell repertoires in COVID-19. About the study: All recovered Cohort 3 donors got two negative PCRs, got clearance, or saw symptom resolution. COVID-19 samples, acute and convalescent, were from the United States, Italy and Spain.

Clinical history reported by participants formed the basis on which cohorts were assigned. V was cut by 3 bases and J by 0 bases, with 18 bases left in between. Per germline, CDR1 KGHSH and CDR2 LQKENI. The CDR3 totals 18 residues. Per the original methods: Amplification with reference gene primers provided the estimates of nucleated cell counts. TCRdb keeps only in-frame clones here, not all; method: immunoSEQ multiplex PCR. V, J and clone size are taken as reported in that table, and D and trimming were inferred from the DNA itself. The data contain approximately 360,000 clones, around 87% of them singletons.

V and J are TRBV18 and TRBJ1-3; no firm D call. The sequenced sample consisted of PBMCs or T cells enriched from blood (not recorded which). The TCR was taken from a middle-aged man in a cohort exposed to, infected with or recovered from COVID-19 (not recorded which). CDR3 sequence (DNA): TGTGCCAGCTCACCCCAACCGCACGGGTTGATCTCTGGAAACACCATATATTTT. It codes for CASSPQPHGLISGNTIYF.